This TCR beta chain originates from a study of T cells after yellow fever vaccination. Template switching with 5'RACE generated the TCR cDNA and added a universal primer site and UMIs. Using its own MiXCR run on the 5' RACE reads, TCRdb lists one record per CDR3 protein. The table records more than 95,000 distinct CDR3 sequences, nearly 7.5% of them present only once. This clonotype appeared a few times. Its antigen is still unknown. Germline V CDR1 and CDR2: LNHDA, SQIVND (reference sequence). Between the trimmed V and J ends, which lost 6 bases and 1 base, there was a span of 15 bases. This CDR3 comprises 15 residues. Study findings and constraints: Reappearance after the booster was seen for most primary-vaccination clones, at 95% to 98% CD4 and 70% to 90% CD8.

The rearrangement uses TRBV19 and TRBJ1-1, with D maybe TRBD1 (6 bases). The sample here was CD4+ T cells sorted from PBMCs, taken roughly 10 days after the first yellow fever vaccination. The clonotype was recovered from a young man who received the YFV17D yellow fever vaccine. Written as DNA, the CDR3 is TGTGCCAGTAGGGGGGGGGACACCTCGAACACTGAAGCTTTCTTT. Its protein product is CASRGGDTSNTEAFF.